A single sample gave rise to the 4 T cell receptor beta chains below, sequenced in a study of prognosis after radiotherapy for stage I lung cancer. TCR beta CDR3 was amplified from genomic DNA by two-round multiplex PCR. Used in first-round PCR were primers specific to each TRBV and TRBJ gene. TCRdb processed the multiplex PCR reads anew with MiXCR; each CDR3 protein has one entry. The table records about 26,000 distinct CDR3 sequences, about 41% of them present only once. The sample consisted of PBMCs, taken before or after stereotactic body radiation therapy (not recorded which). These receptors originate from a donor aged 50 or older with non-small cell lung cancer.

Remarks on this clonotype: The germline gene is not matched at one end of the junction; a read error may be the cause. Here the CDR3 reads CASQQVRGYIF. For the CDR3, the DNA is TGTGCCAGTCAACAGGTACGTGGCTACATCTTC. The V call is TRBV6-1, the J call TRBJ1-2; D possibly corresponds to TRBD1 (5 bases). The germline CDR1 and CDR2 sequences are MNHNS and SASEGT. This CDR3 has 11 residues.

This clonotype was counted a single time. V is TRBV6-1 and J is TRBJ1-5, with 9 bases lining up with TRBD1. Per the germline V gene, CDR1 is MNHNS and CDR2 is SASEGT. This CDR3 has 15 residues. The ends lost 6 bases at V and 0 bases at J; junction bases unmatched: 3. The CDR3 is CASRRTGDSNQPQHF. CDR3 nucleotide sequence: TGTGCCAGCAGACGGACAGGGGATAGCAATCAGCCCCAGCATTTT.

This clonotype was counted ten times or more. This chain joins TRBV20-1 and TRBJ2-5; 8 nucleotides match TRBD1. The CDR3 covers 15 residues. The V gene's germline CDR1 is DFQATT and CDR2 SNEGSKA (reference sequence). V was clipped by 0 bases and J by 2 bases; unmatched bases: 5. The DNA for the CDR3 is TGCAGTGCTAGAGATGGGACAGGCCGACAAGAGACCCAGTACTTC. Amino acids: CSARDGTGRQETQYF.

The chain has TRBV19 and TRBJ1-1, with D hard to call. This CDR3 contains 12 residues. In germline, CDR1 is LNHDA, CDR2 SQIVND (reference sequence). V was clipped by 0 bases and J by 7 bases, with 6 bases between them. The CDR3 loop reads CASSIEGLEAFF. For the CDR3, the DNA is TGTGCCAGTAGTATAGAAGGGCTTGAAGCTTTCTTT.